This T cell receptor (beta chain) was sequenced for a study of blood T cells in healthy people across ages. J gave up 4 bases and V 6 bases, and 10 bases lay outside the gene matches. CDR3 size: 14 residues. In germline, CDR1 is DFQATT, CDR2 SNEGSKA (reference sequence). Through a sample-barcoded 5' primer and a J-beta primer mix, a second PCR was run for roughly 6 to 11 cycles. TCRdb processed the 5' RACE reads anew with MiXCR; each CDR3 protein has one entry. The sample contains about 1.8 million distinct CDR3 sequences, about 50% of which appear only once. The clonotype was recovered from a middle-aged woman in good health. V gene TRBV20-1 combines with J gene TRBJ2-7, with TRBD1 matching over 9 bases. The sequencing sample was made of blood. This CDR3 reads CSANTGGRLYEQYF. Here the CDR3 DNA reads TGCAGTGCAAATACAGGGGGCAGGTTGTACGAGCAGTACTTC.